The 18 T cell receptor beta chains below come from one sample, sequenced in a study of T cells after yellow fever vaccination. Each CDR3 protein is one row after TCRdb ran MiXCR on the 5' RACE reads. The top ten hold 18% of the sample, which has 350,000 to 550,000 distinct CDR3 sequences, around 20% seen once. The sample in question was PBMCs, obtained before the yellow fever booster vaccination. The origin of the receptors is a man aged 18 to 29 who received the YFV17D yellow fever vaccine.

This clonotype was detected only a few times. The chain has TRBV29-1 and TRBJ1-2; D remains ambiguous. From germline, CDR1 is SQVTM and CDR2 ANQGSEA. This CDR3 has 12 residues. The germline V and J ends were trimmed by 6 bases and 6 bases, with 14 bases remaining between them. The CDR3 sequence: CSVRGLLDGYTF. CDR3 sequence (DNA): TGCAGCGTCCGAGGCCTGTTGGATGGCTACACCTTC.

This chain joins TRBV7-3 and TRBJ2-5; D is undetermined. The germline CDR1 and CDR2 sequences are SGHTA and FQGTGA. The CDR3 sequence is 14 residues long. V lost 2 bases and J lost 2, with 9 bases in between. The CDR3 DNA reads as TGTGCCAGCAGCTTATCCAGGAATCAAGAGACCCAGTACTTC. Residues: CASSLSRNQETQYF.

J is TRBJ1-1 and V is TRBV4-3; tentatively, D is TRBD1 (5 bases). Trimming pared 0 bases from V and 4 bases from J, leaving 15 bases between. CDR3 size: 16 residues. Per the germline V gene, CDR1 is LGHNA and CDR2 is YSLEER. CDR3 DNA sequence: TGCGCCAGCAGCCAAGACGCCCTTCAGGGAGGCACTGAAGCTTTCTTT. This encodes CASSQDALQGGTEAFF.

V gene TRBV7-2 combines with J gene TRBJ1-3; no clear D gene. CDR1 is SGHTA and CDR2 is FQGNSA in the germline V gene. V was cut by 5 bases and J by 4 bases, with 12 bases left in between. The CDR3 covers 14 residues. The CDR3 here is CASSPVGSGNTIYF. The CDR3 DNA is TGTGCCAGCAGCCCCGTAGGGTCGGGAAACACCATATATTTT.

The chain links TRBV28 to TRBJ1-4; D is unclear. This CDR3 region has 16 residues. Trimming removed 5 bases from V and 0 bases from J, with 13 bases in between. Germline V gene lookup returns CDR1 MDHEN and CDR2 SYDVKM. The CDR3, as DNA: TGTGCCAGCAGTCCTATCAGCTCTGCAACTAATGAAAAACTGTTTTTT. Its protein product is CASSPISSATNEKLFF.

V and J are TRBV5-5 and TRBJ1-1; D perhaps matches TRBD1 (5 bases). V shed 3 bases and J shed 4 bases, with 16 bases lying between them. CDR1 is SGHKS and CDR2 is YYEKEE in the germline V gene (reference sequence). The CDR3 consists of 15 residues. The DNA of the CDR3 is TGTGCCAGCAGCTGGGACCAGGGCTCGCTCACTGAAGCTTTCTTT. Translation gives CASSWDQGSLTEAFF.

This clonotype was seen a handful of times. The genes are TRBV4-3 and TRBJ2-3, with 10 bases fitting TRBD2. This CDR3 comprises 18 residues. With V trimmed by 3 bases and J by 4 bases, 13 bases remained unmatched. Germline V lookup: CDR1 LGHNA, CDR2 YSLEER. The CDR3 bases are TGCGCCAGCAGCCAGGGACCGTCCGGGACTAGCGCTCCAGATACGCAGTATTTT. Its protein product is CASSQGPSGTSAPDTQYF.

This clonotype was counted only a few times. The rearrangement links TRBV28 to TRBJ1-1; D remains unclear. Germline CDR1 MDHEN, CDR2 SYDVKM. V lost 3 bases, J lost 2 bases, and 10 bases lay in between. The CDR3 totals 14 residues. The CDR3 loop is CASSFPSRNTEAFF. CDR3 in DNA: TGTGCCAGCAGTTTCCCGTCAAGAAACACTGAAGCTTTCTTT.

This clonotype was found a few times. The chain uses TRBV20-1 and TRBJ2-3; D assignment may be TRBD1 or TRBD2 (6 bases each). The CDR3 runs to 11 residues. CDR1 DFQATT and CDR2 SNEGSKA come from the germline V gene (reference sequence). Trimming shortened V by 3 bases and J by 7 bases, and 8 bases separated the two germline ends. In DNA, the CDR3 is TGCAGTGCTAGGGGGGGCAATACGCAGTATTTT. Encoded protein: CSARGGNTQYF.

As DNA, the CDR3 is TGTGCCAGCAGCCAAGAGGCCACAGGGAATCAGCCCCAGCATTTT. Translated: CASSQEATGNQPQHF. The chain couples TRBV4-2 to TRBJ1-5; perhaps TRBD1 as D (6 bases). The CDR3 is 15 residues long. V was clipped by 0 bases and J by 4 bases, with 10 bases between them. CDR1 is LGHNA and CDR2 is YNFKEQ in the germline V gene.

This clonotype turned up a few times. This chain uses TRBV5-1 with TRBJ1-2, with D uncertain. Trimming stripped 5 bases from V and 4 bases from J, with 9 bases between. The CDR3 totals 12 residues. Germline assignment: CDR1 SGHRS and CDR2 YFSETQ. The CDR3: CASRASVYGYTF. CDR3 nucleotide sequence: TGCGCCAGCAGAGCCTCCGTCTATGGCTACACCTTC.

The J gene is TRBJ2-6, the V gene TRBV9; the D is unclear. V lost 1 base and J 4 bases, leaving 9 bases between the germline ends. CDR1 and CDR2 (germline): SGDLS, YYNGEE. The CDR3 is 15 residues long. The CDR3 sequence: CASSVLGVGANVLTF. The CDR3 coding sequence is TGTGCCAGCAGCGTACTGGGCGTCGGGGCCAACGTCCTGACTTTC. Drawing the rest from reference TRBV9 and TRBJ2-6, the complete variable domain is DSGVTQTPKHLITATGQRVTLRCSPRSGDLSVYWYQQSLDQGLQFLIQYYNGEERAKGNILERFSAQQFPDLHSELNLSSLELGDSALYFCASSVLGVGANVLTFGAGSRLTVL.

This clonotype was counted many times. The chain links TRBV20-1 to TRBJ2-2, with 9 bases identical to TRBD1. Germline V CDR1 and CDR2: DFQATT, SNEGSKA (reference sequence). V lost 6 bases and J lost 4; bases outside the gene matches: 12. The CDR3 is 16 residues long. As DNA, the CDR3 is TGCAGTGCCCCCAAGCCCGGGACAGGGCTCACCGGGGAGCTGTTTTTT. It is translated as CSAPKPGTGLTGELFF.

This clonotype was seen at least ten times. The chain recombines TRBV18 with TRBJ2-3; D perhaps matches TRBD1 (6 bases). Per germline, CDR1 KGHSH and CDR2 LQKENI. The V end was cut by 6 bases, the J end by 5 bases, with 18 bases between. CDR3 length equals 15 residues. CDR3 loop: CASSTMGARKDTQYF. CDR3 bases: TGTGCCAGCTCCACGATGGGGGCGAGAAAAGATACGCAGTATTTT.

The chain links TRBV5-1 to TRBJ2-1; the match to TRBD2 covers 7 bases. The CDR3 has 11 residues. Germline V CDR1 and CDR2: SGHRS, YFSETQ. CDR3 residues: CATGGGNEQFF. CDR3 coding DNA: TGCGCGACGGGCGGGGGCAATGAGCAGTTCTTC.

The chain couples TRBV7-8 to TRBJ2-1; 8 bases align to TRBD2. V shed 5 bases and J 7 bases; nucleotides not matched to a gene: 13. The length of the CDR3 is 16 residues. Germline V CDR1 and CDR2: SGHVS, FQNEAQ. The CDR3 loop reads CASSPPTSAVGNEQFF. The CDR3, as DNA: TGTGCCAGCAGCCCGCCGACTAGCGCGGTCGGGAATGAGCAGTTCTTC.

Many counts were recorded for this clonotype. The genes are TRBV5-1 and TRBJ2-5, with TRBD2 matching 7 bases. The germline gives CDR1 SGHRS, CDR2 YFSETQ. CDR3 length: 16 residues. Germline trimming cut 4 bases from V and 2 bases from J; bases unmatched to any gene: 11. CDR3 residues: CASSTGETSRQETQYF. CDR3 nucleotide sequence: TGCGCCAGCAGCACGGGGGAGACTAGCAGACAAGAGACCCAGTACTTC.

The chain joins TRBV29-1 to TRBJ1-1, with TRBD1 matching 7 bases. The V segment lost 6 bases and the J segment 2 bases; nucleotides outside the gene matches: 9. Germline CDR1 and CDR2: SQVTM and ANQGSEA. This CDR3 comprises 14 residues. CDR3: CSVISRTGNTEAFF. In DNA, the CDR3 is TGCAGCGTGATTTCTAGGACAGGAAACACTGAAGCTTTCTTT.